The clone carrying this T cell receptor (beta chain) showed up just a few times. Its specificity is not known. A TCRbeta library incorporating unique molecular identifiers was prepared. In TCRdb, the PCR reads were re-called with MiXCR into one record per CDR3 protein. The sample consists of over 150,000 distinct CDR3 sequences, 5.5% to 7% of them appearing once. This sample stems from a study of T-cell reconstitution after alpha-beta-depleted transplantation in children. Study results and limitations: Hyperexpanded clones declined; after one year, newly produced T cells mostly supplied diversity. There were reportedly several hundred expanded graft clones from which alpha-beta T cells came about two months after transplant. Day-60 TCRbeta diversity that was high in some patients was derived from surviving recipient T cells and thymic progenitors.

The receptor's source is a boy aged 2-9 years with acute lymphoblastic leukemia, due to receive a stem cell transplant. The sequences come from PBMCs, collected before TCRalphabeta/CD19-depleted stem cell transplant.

CDR3: CSARGVAKNIQYF. CDR3 DNA: TGCAGTGCTAGGGGCGTGGCCAAAAACATTCAGTACTTC. The rearrangement links TRBV20-1 to TRBJ2-4; the D is unclear. The CDR3 runs 13 residues. The V end was cut by 3 bases, the J end by 1 base, with 7 bases between. In germline, CDR1 is DFQATT, CDR2 SNEGSKA (reference sequence).